The clone carrying this TCR beta chain was detected once. The data were obtained in a study of T cell changes during pregnancy in multiple sclerosis. The data were produced by immunoSEQ multiplex PCR, yet TCRdb's version contains in-frame clones alone and is incomplete. Of about 55,000 clones listed, approximately 94% are singletons. Germline-derived CDR1 and CDR2 are MNHNS and SASEGT. The CDR3 consists of 13 residues. Trimming cost V 7 bases and J 5 bases, with 11 bases left between them. The source is a female donor with multiple sclerosis, enrolled in a pregnancy study. V usage is TRBV6-1 and J usage is TRBJ2-2, with a tentative D call TRBD2 (5 bases). Sequenced material: CD8+ T cells from peripheral blood mononuclear cells, taken in the third trimester of pregnancy. This CDR3 reads CASTGLFTGELFF. CDR3 sequence (DNA): TGTGCCAGCACCGGACTTTTTACCGGGGAGCTGTTTTTT.